The source of this TCR beta chain is a study of T-cell reconstitution after alpha-beta-depleted transplantation in children. Study-wide findings and caveats: From newly produced T cells came most of the T-cell counts and diversity one year after transplant. Several hundred expanded graft clones reportedly gave rise to the alpha-beta T cells present about two months after transplant.

V lost 4 bases to trimming and J lost 3 bases, with 10 bases between them. The CDR3 is 13 amino acids. Germline V lookup: CDR1 LNHNV, CDR2 YYDKDF (reference sequence). There are a few counts of this clonotype. As yet, its antigen is unknown. Unique molecular identifiers tagged the TCRbeta library. TCRdb re-called the PCR reads with MiXCR, one entry per CDR3 protein. The table records 250,000 to 300,000 distinct CDR3 sequences, roughly 7.8% of them present only once. The chain has TRBV15 and TRBJ2-7; D is unresolved. This TCR came from a female patient aged 2-9 years who had a stem cell transplant for Fanconi anemia, so the T cells may come from the graft donor. The material sequenced was peripheral blood, taken 360 days after TCRalphabeta/CD19-depleted stem cell transplant. Here the CDR3 DNA reads TGTGCCACCAGCAACATAGGCGGCTACGAGCAGTACGTC. Translating it yields CATSNIGGYEQYV.